A single sample gave rise to the 28 T cell receptor beta chains below, sequenced in a study of T cells expressing NK-cell markers (dated by TCRdb to 2018 to 2021). The library came from 5' RACE. Instrument on record: Illumina HiSeq 2000. TCRdb reprocessed the reads and provides one entry for every CDR3 protein sequence; no DNA is given. The sample has 250,000 to 300,000 distinct CDR3 sequences on record. The top ten hold roughly 4.2% of the sample. The sample consisted of blood T cells: a sorted CD56 or NKG2C T cell subset, CD4+ or CD8+ T cells, or bulk PBMC T cells (not recorded which). The origin of the receptors is a woman aged 18 to 75 in good health.

The chain joins TRBV20-1 to TRBJ1-6; TCRdb calls TRBD1, which cannot be checked without DNA. CDR1 and CDR2 from the germline V gene are DFQATT and SNEGSKA (reference sequence). This CDR3 is built from 13 residues. CDR3 residues: CSAPHETGAPLHF.

The chain is built from TRBV6-1 and TRBJ1-2; TCRdb calls TRBD1, which cannot be checked without DNA. There are 14 residues in the CDR3. Germline loops: CDR1 MNHNS, CDR2 SASEGT. The CDR3 here is CASSTYAGGRGYTF.

The chain has TRBV12-3 or TRBV12-4 and TRBJ1-2. The CDR3 totals 12 residues. CDR3 sequence: CASSKELSGYTF.

This rearrangement joins TRBV28 to TRBJ1-5. CDR3 length equals 14 residues. Per germline, CDR1 MDHEN and CDR2 SYDVKM. The CDR3 is CASSPRTANQPQHF.

The rearrangement joins TRBV7-2 to TRBJ2-3. CDR1 and CDR2 (germline): SGHTA, FQGNSA. This CDR3 is 14 amino acids long. The CDR3 region is CASSPTTSTDTQYF.

This chain uses TRBV7-3 with TRBJ1-4. CDR1 and CDR2 (germline): SGHTA, FQGTGA. The CDR3 contains 16 residues. Here the CDR3 reads CASSLPFRARFRKLFF.

The rearrangement joins TRBV7-2 to TRBJ2-1; TCRdb lists TRBD2, though no DNA is available to test this call. Germline V gene lookup returns CDR1 SGHTA and CDR2 FQGNSA. This CDR3 is 15 amino acids long. The chain's CDR3 is CASSLSGLAGNEQFF.

The J gene is TRBJ2-3, the V gene TRBV18; as DNA is missing, the TRBD2 call by TCRdb cannot be tested. Germline CDR1 reads KGHSH; CDR2 reads LQKENI. This CDR3 has 16 residues. This CDR3 reads CASSPPGLAGTDTQYF.

The CDR3 protein is CASKGTANSNQPQHF. V gene TRBV12-3 or TRBV12-4 combines with J gene TRBJ1-5; the D call from TCRdb, TRBD1, cannot be confirmed without DNA. The CDR3 length is 15 residues.

The CDR3 loop is CASSGDTGETQYF. The genes are TRBV5-1 and TRBJ2-5. There are 13 residues in the CDR3. Germline CDR1 reads SGHRS; CDR2 reads YFSETQ. The full variable domain, completed using reference TRBV5-1 and TRBJ2-5, is KAGVTQTPRYLIKTRGQQVTLSCSPISGHRSVSWYQQTPGQGLQFLFEYFSETQRNKGNFPGRFSGRQFSNSRSEMNVSTLELGDSALYLCASSGDTGETQYFGPGTRLLVL.

The chain is built from TRBV5-1 and TRBJ1-2. Per the germline V gene, CDR1 is SGHRS and CDR2 is YFSETQ. The CDR3 runs 13 residues. CDR3 loop: CASRPLEDYGYTF.

The rearrangement uses TRBV27 and TRBJ2-6. The germline gives CDR1 MNHEY, CDR2 SMNVEV (reference sequence). The CDR3 loop spans 14 amino acids. This chain's CDR3 is CASSFSGGANVLTF.

This sequence joins TRBV7-2 and TRBJ1-3. The germline gives CDR1 SGHTA, CDR2 FQGNSA. The CDR3 sequence is 13 residues long. This CDR3 is CASSQRWENTIYF. The entire variable domain, with the rest obtained from reference TRBV7-2 and TRBJ1-3, is as follows: GAGVSQSPSNKVTEKGKDVELRCDPISGHTALYWYRQSLGQGLEFLIYFQGNSAPDKSGLPSDRFSAERTGGSVSTLTIQRTQQEDSAVYLCASSQRWENTIYFGEGSWLTVV.

The chain joins TRBV12-3 or TRBV12-4 to TRBJ2-1; absent DNA, TCRdb's TRBD1 call cannot be checked. The CDR3 is made up of 17 amino acids. The CDR3 sequence: CASSSLWGPITYNEQFF.

The rearrangement joins TRBV6-1 to TRBJ2-1; TCRdb calls TRBD1, which cannot be checked without DNA. The germline CDR1 and CDR2 sequences are MNHNS and SASEGT. CDR3 size: 16 residues. CDR3 region: CASRRKSEGAGNEQFF.

V gene TRBV7-8 combines with J gene TRBJ2-5; TCRdb's assignment of TRBD1 cannot be checked, as there is no DNA. This CDR3 spans 14 amino acids. Per germline, CDR1 SGHVS and CDR2 FQNEAQ. The CDR3 sequence: CASSFIGVAETQYF.

This sequence joins TRBV3-1 and TRBJ2-2; the TCRdb call, TRBD2, lacks DNA for checking. From germline, CDR1 is LGHDT and CDR2 YNNKEL (reference sequence). The CDR3 consists of 17 residues. Here the CDR3 reads CASSQILLAGDTGELFF.

The CDR3 reads CASSDLAATGELFF. The rearrangement links TRBV6-2 or TRBV6-3 to TRBJ2-2. CDR1 is MNHEY, CDR2 SVGEGT, per germline. This CDR3 region has 14 residues.

V and J are TRBV3-1 and TRBJ2-1; the TCRdb call, TRBD2, lacks DNA for checking. The CDR3 covers 12 residues. Per germline, CDR1 LGHDT and CDR2 YNNKEL (reference sequence). CDR3 sequence: CASSRDHGEQFF.

The chain has TRBV6-1 and TRBJ1-5; TCRdb's D call of TRBD1 is untestable without DNA. Germline CDR1 MNHNS, CDR2 SASEGT. The CDR3 is 14 residues long. The CDR3 region is CASRGGTGGQPQHF.

This chain links TRBV12-3 or TRBV12-4 with TRBJ1-1; there is no DNA to check the TCRdb D call of TRBD1. The CDR3 has 13 residues. CDR3 amino acids: CASREDLRGEAFF.

The gene calls are TRBV5-1 and TRBJ2-3; absent DNA, TCRdb's TRBD1 call cannot be checked. The CDR3 runs 13 residues. CDR1 and CDR2 (germline): SGHRS, YFSETQ. CDR3 protein: CASSPQGPDTQYF.

This chain uses TRBV10-2 with TRBJ2-3; TCRdb's assignment of TRBD2 cannot be checked, as there is no DNA. Germline V gives CDR1 WSHSY, CDR2 SAAADI. The CDR3 has 15 residues. This chain's CDR3 is CASSRDYQGTDTQYF.

J is TRBJ2-2 and V is TRBV6-1; TCRdb indicates TRBD1, and absent DNA this call remains unverified. The CDR3 has 13 amino acids. Germline V gene sequence: CDR1 MNHNS, CDR2 SASEGT. The CDR3 sequence: CTSKVRGTGELFF.

The genes are TRBV4-2 and TRBJ2-3; TCRdb calls TRBD1, which cannot be checked without DNA. Germline V CDR1 and CDR2: LGHNA, YNFKEQ. This CDR3 comprises 16 residues. CDR3 in amino acids: CASSQAGTRAADTQYF.

The rearrangement uses TRBV12-3 or TRBV12-4 and TRBJ2-5. The CDR3 length is 13 residues. CDR3 residues: CASSLGPQETQYF.

The chain couples TRBV20-1 to TRBJ1-6. CDR1 is DFQATT and CDR2 is SNEGSKA in the germline V gene (reference sequence). The CDR3 has 16 residues. CDR3 protein: CSARDRTSSYNSPLHF.

The chain combines TRBV9 with TRBJ2-2; TCRdb's assignment of TRBD2 cannot be checked, as there is no DNA. CDR3 size: 16 residues. Germline V lookup: CDR1 SGDLS, CDR2 YYNGEE. CDR3 loop: CASSVDLLVRGGELFF.